Below are 28 T cell receptor beta chains sequenced from a single sample in a study of PD-L1 blockade in urothelial cancer. Clones were sequenced by immunoSEQ multiplex PCR, and TCRdb holds only the in-frame ones, with some missing. The sample shows more than 85,000 clones, about 89% of them seen only once. This specimen consisted of PBMCs, obtained around atezolizumab (anti-PD-L1) treatment. The receptors here all came from a woman older than 75 with urothelial cancer.

The rearrangement links TRBV7-6 to TRBJ2-5, with 7 bases that match TRBD1. The V segment lost 0 bases and the J segment 5 bases; nucleotides outside the gene matches: 3. CDR1 is SGHVS and CDR2 is FNYEAQ in the germline V gene. The CDR3 covers 14 residues. This CDR3 is CASSLATGWETQYF. Written as DNA, the CDR3 is TGTGCCAGCAGCTTAGCGACAGGGTGGGAGACCCAGTACTTC.

The chain couples TRBV30 to TRBJ1-5; 10 positions match TRBD1. There are 14 residues in the CDR3. Germline V gives CDR1 GTSNPN, CDR2 SVGIG (reference sequence). V lost 8 bases to trimming and J lost 3 bases; unmatched junction nucleotides: 7. CDR3 DNA sequence: TGTGCCCTCGGACAGGGGGTTTCCAATCAGCCCCAGCATTTT. It yields the protein CALGQGVSNQPQHF.

This chain uses TRBV6-5 with TRBJ1-2; tentatively, D is TRBD1 (6 bases). Germline V gene sequence: CDR1 MNHEY, CDR2 SVGAGI. V dropped 4 bases and J dropped 4 bases, with 13 bases sitting between them. The CDR3 runs 14 residues. The CDR3 DNA is TGTGCCAGCAGTTCCCCGGGGACACTCTATGGCTACACCTTC. It is translated as CASSSPGTLYGYTF.

The chain is built from TRBV21-1 and TRBJ2-7; the D call in the table, TRBD1, was not verified against the DNA. TRBV21-1 is an annotated pseudogene. CDR3 length equals 16 residues. The CDR3 loop is CASSKARRDRTYEQYF. CDR3 DNA sequence: TGTGCCAGCAGCAAAGCGCGACGGGACAGGACCTACGAGCAGTACTTC.

This chain connects TRBV9 to TRBJ2-7; 8 bases map to TRBD1. The J segment lost 2 bases and the V segment lost 4 bases, leaving 11 bases of the junction unmatched. Germline V gene sequence: CDR1 SGDLS, CDR2 YYNGEE. The CDR3 contains 16 residues. The DNA for the CDR3 is TGTGCCAGCAGCACCGGACAGGGAGGTTGGGCCTACGAGCAGTACTTC. Protein: CASSTGQGGWAYEQYF. Full variable domain (rest looked up from reference TRBV9 and TRBJ2-7): DSGVTQTPKHLITATGQRVTLRCSPRSGDLSVYWYQQSLDQGLQFLIQYYNGEERAKGNILERFSAQQFPDLHSELNLSSLELGDSALYFCASSTGQGGWAYEQYFGPGTRLTVT.

This rearrangement joins TRBV10-3 to TRBJ2-1; 13 bases are shared with TRBD2. Germline-derived CDR1 and CDR2 are ENHRY and SYGVKD. The ends lost 6 bases at V and 9 bases at J; junction bases unmatched: 5. This CDR3 contains 14 residues. CDR3 loop: CAIRRTSGSSEQFF. In DNA, the CDR3 is TGTGCCATCAGGAGGACTAGCGGGAGTAGTGAGCAGTTCTTC.

The CDR3 reads CASSLASGEGNEQFF. The CDR3 DNA sequence: TGTGCCAGCAGCTTGGCGTCAGGGGAGGGCAATGAGCAGTTCTTC. The V gene is TRBV5-4, the J gene TRBJ2-1; D is perhaps TRBD2 (7 bases). CDR1 is SGHNT and CDR2 is YYREEE in the germline V gene (reference sequence). V was pared by 0 bases and J by 6 bases, with 13 bases between. CDR3 length: 15 amino acids.

The chain is built from TRBV4-2 and TRBJ1-2; 7 bases map to TRBD1. CDR1 is LGHNA and CDR2 is YNFKEQ in the germline V gene. CDR3 size: 16 residues. Trimming removed 3 bases from V and 6 bases from J; junction bases left unmatched: 13. CDR3 nucleotide sequence: TGTGCCAGCAGCCACCAACGGGAGACAGGGAGGAATGGCTACACCTTC. Translating gives CASSHQRETGRNGYTF.

The gene calls are TRBV11-2 and TRBJ2-7; D is perhaps TRBD2 (6 bases). The germline V and J ends were trimmed by 3 bases and 2 bases, with 14 bases remaining between them. CDR3 size: 15 residues. Germline V gene data show CDR1 as SGHAT and CDR2 as FQNNGV. The CDR3 sequence: CASSFRGGEAYEQYF. CDR3 nucleotides: TGTGCCAGCAGCTTCCGCGGCGGGGAAGCCTACGAGCAGTACTTC.

The chain is built from TRBV18 and TRBJ2-7, with TRBD2 matching 7 bases. In germline, CDR1 is KGHSH, CDR2 LQKENI. V lost 5 bases to trimming and J lost 1 base; unmatched junction nucleotides: 8. The CDR3 runs 15 residues. DNA of the CDR3: TGTGCCAGCTCAGTCGGCGGGAGTGGGTCCTACGAGCAGTACTTC. As protein: CASSVGGSGSYEQYF.

This chain links TRBV30 with TRBJ1-5; D is undetermined. Per the germline V gene, CDR1 is GTSNPN and CDR2 is SVGIG (reference sequence). This CDR3 contains 16 residues. With 0 bases removed from V and 2 bases from J, the gap between germline ends came to 14 bases. CDR3 nucleotide sequence: TGTGCCTGGAGTGTACGCTCTTCCGGGGGCAATCAGCCCCAGCATTTT. Translated: CAWSVRSSGGNQPQHF. The variable domain in full, completed from reference TRBV30 and TRBJ1-5, reads SQTIHQWPATLVQPVGSPLSLECTVEGTSNPNLYWYRQAAGRGLQLLFYSVGIGQISSEVPQNLSASRPQDRQFILSSKKLLLSDSGFYLCAWSVRSSGGNQPQHFGDGTRLSIL.

The genes are TRBV28 and TRBJ1-2; the D is unclear. Trimming took off 3 bases at V and 4 bases at J, with 3 bases between the two ends. This CDR3 is built from 11 residues. CDR1 is MDHEN, CDR2 SYDVKM, per germline. In DNA, the CDR3 is TGTGCCAGCAGTTTGAGCTATGGCTACACCTTC. Amino acids: CASSLSYGYTF.

This clone has a handful of counts. The chain uses TRBV9 and TRBJ2-7; TRBD2 matches 7 bases. The CDR3 has 15 amino acids. V dropped 0 bases and J dropped 6; count of bases not matched to a gene: 9. Germline V gene sequence: CDR1 SGDLS, CDR2 YYNGEE. In DNA, the CDR3 is TGTGCCAGCAGCGTAGGATGGGAGGGTACTGGCGAGCAGTACTTC. This encodes CASSVGWEGTGEQYF.

The chain employs TRBV15 and TRBJ2-7; D is unresolved. The CDR3 loop spans 13 amino acids. Trimming removed 0 bases from V and 4 bases from J, with 7 bases in between. Germline V gene lookup returns CDR1 LNHNV and CDR2 YYDKDF (reference sequence). The DNA for the CDR3 is TGTGCCACCAGCAGAGATCACGGGTACGAGCAGTACTTC. Translation: CATSRDHGYEQYF.

This sequence joins TRBV7-3 and TRBJ2-1; possibly TRBD2 for D (5 bases). V was cut by 3 bases and J by 7 bases, with 10 bases left in between. The CDR3 length is 13 residues. In germline, CDR1 is SGHTA, CDR2 FQGTGA. This chain's CDR3 is CASSLPGKNEQFF. CDR3 sequence (DNA): TGTGCCAGCAGCTTGCCGGGGAAGAATGAGCAGTTCTTC.

This rearrangement joins TRBV6-1 to TRBJ2-7; 12 bases align to TRBD1. The J segment lost 9 bases and the V segment lost 6 bases, leaving 9 bases of the junction unmatched. Germline CDR1 reads MNHNS; CDR2 reads SASEGT. The CDR3 spans 14 residues. CDR3 sequence: CASRNRDRGQPQYF. CDR3 nucleotide sequence: TGTGCCAGCAGAAACCGGGACAGGGGGCAACCGCAGTACTTC.

The gene calls are TRBV2 and TRBJ1-1, with a possible D match to TRBD1 (5 bases). The CDR3 covers 15 residues. The germline CDR1 and CDR2 sequences are SNHLY and FYNNEI. V was pared by 1 base and J by 4 bases, with 13 bases between. In DNA, the CDR3 is TGTGCCAGCAGTGAAGTGATCAGGGCGGTCACTGAAGCTTTCTTT. Amino acids: CASSEVIRAVTEAFF.

The rearrangement links TRBV7-9 to TRBJ2-2, with D uncertain. The CDR3 spans 15 residues. Deletions cut 0 bases from V and 1 base from J, with 6 bases between. The germline gives CDR1 SEHNR, CDR2 FQNEAQ (reference sequence). The DNA of the CDR3 is TGTGCCAGCAGCTTAGCCAACAGGAACACCGGGGAGCTGTTTTTT. It yields the protein CASSLANRNTGELFF.

This chain uses TRBV5-4 with TRBJ2-1, with TRBD2 matching 7 bases. V lost 4 bases and J lost 0; bases outside the gene matches: 7. The germline CDR1 and CDR2 sequences are SGHNT and YYREEE (reference sequence). The CDR3 is 16 amino acids. The CDR3 DNA reads as TGTGCCAGCAGCCTGGCGGGAGCCAGCTCCTACAATGAGCAGTTCTTC. It encodes CASSLAGASSYNEQFF.

The chain couples TRBV18 to TRBJ1-2, with D hard to call. The germline V gene has CDR1 KGHSH and CDR2 LQKENI. V was shortened by 3 bases and J by 2 bases, with 7 bases between the two germline ends. The length of the CDR3 is 13 residues. The CDR3 coding sequence is TGTGCCAGCTCACCTCAGGAAAACTATGGCTACACCTTC. Its protein product is CASSPQENYGYTF.

CDR3 region: CASSPGHSKETQYF. The CDR3 region has the DNA TGTGCCAGCAGCCCGGGACATAGTAAAGAGACCCAGTACTTC. The rearrangement joins TRBV6-1 to TRBJ2-5, with D maybe TRBD1 (6 bases). The CDR3 spans 14 residues. Trimming removed 6 bases from V and 3 bases from J, with 14 bases in between. Germline lookup yields CDR1 MNHNS and CDR2 SASEGT.

V gene TRBV18 combines with J gene TRBJ2-3; 7 bases are shared with TRBD1. CDR1 is KGHSH, CDR2 LQKENI, per germline. The CDR3 runs 17 residues. V was clipped by 3 bases and J by 1 base; unmatched bases: 10. The CDR3 nucleotides are TGTGCCAGCTCACCGGAACCGGGACAGTGGGGCACAGATACGCAGTATTTT. This translates into CASSPEPGQWGTDTQYF.

The V and J genes are TRBV5-1 and TRBJ2-5; 7 bases are a match to TRBD1. CDR1 is SGHRS and CDR2 is YFSETQ in the germline V gene. The CDR3 is made up of 15 amino acids. V shed 4 bases, J shed 4 bases, and the junction held 10 bases outside the gene matches. The CDR3 coding sequence is TGCGCCAGCAGCCCCCAAGGGGGCAGGGGAGAGACCCAGTACTTC. It specifies CASSPQGGRGETQYF.

This clone was counted a few times. The CDR3 loop is CSAFLNTEAFF. The CDR3 bases are TGCAGTGCCTTCCTGAACACTGAAGCTTTCTTT. This chain uses TRBV20-1 with TRBJ1-1; no clear D gene. This CDR3 region has 11 residues. CDR1 is DFQATT, CDR2 SNEGSKA, per germline (reference sequence). With 6 bases removed from V and 0 bases from J, the gap between germline ends came to 5 bases.

The V call is TRBV30, the J call TRBJ1-4; 9 bases line up with TRBD1. The germline gives CDR1 GTSNPN, CDR2 SVGIG (reference sequence). The CDR3 spans 13 residues. J lost 5 bases, V lost 4 bases, and 2 bases had no gene match. The CDR3 spells CAWTGTGNEKLFF. CDR3 nucleotides: TGTGCCTGGACTGGGACAGGGAATGAAAAACTGTTTTTT.

This sequence joins TRBV27 and TRBJ1-2, with a possible D match to TRBD1 (5 bases). V was cut by 0 bases and J by 7 bases, with 6 bases left in between. The CDR3 has 12 residues. Germline values: CDR1 MNHEY, CDR2 SMNVEV (reference sequence). CDR3 DNA sequence: TGTGCCAGCAGTTTATCAGGGGTTGGCTACACCTTC. This translates into CASSLSGVGYTF.

The V call is TRBV4-1, the J call TRBJ2-1; 10 bases are a match to TRBD2. This CDR3 region has 16 residues. The V gene end was trimmed by 1 base and the J gene end by 0 bases; junction bases not matched to a gene: 0. The germline V gene has CDR1 MGHRA and CDR2 YSYEKL. The CDR3 DNA is TGCGCCAGCAGCCAAGGACTAGCGGGCTCCTACAATGAGCAGTTCTTC. It yields the protein CASSQGLAGSYNEQFF.

J is TRBJ2-7 and V is TRBV2; a possible D gene is TRBD1 (6 bases). Trimming took 3 bases from V and 3 from J, leaving 9 bases between them. There are 13 residues in the CDR3. Germline CDR1 reads SNHLY; CDR2 reads FYNNEI. The CDR3 loop reads CASSDQGRYEQYF. CDR3 DNA: TGTGCCAGCAGTGATCAGGGGCGCTACGAGCAGTACTTC.